One sample yielded the 30 T cell receptor beta chains listed below, sequenced in a study of blood T cells in healthy people across ages. Using a J-beta primer mix together with a sample-barcoded 5' primer, a second PCR was run for roughly 7 to 12 cycles. One entry per CDR3 protein results from TCRdb running MiXCR on the 5' RACE reads. The sample records about 1.8 million distinct CDR3 sequences, around half being singletons. The sequencing sample was made of blood. These receptors all come from a woman aged 40 to 49 in good health.

The rearrangement joins TRBV24-1 to TRBJ2-1; TRBD1 agrees at 11 bases. Germline-derived CDR1 and CDR2 are KGHDR and SFDVKD. CDR3 length: 16 residues. J gave up 5 bases and V 0 bases, and 2 bases lay outside the gene matches. The CDR3 nucleotides read TGTGCCACCAGTGATTTGGGACAGGGGGCAAACAATGAGCAGTTCTTC. This gives the protein CATSDLGQGANNEQFF.

The V gene is TRBV4-3, the J gene TRBJ2-1, with 8 bases aligning to TRBD2. V was pared by 0 bases and J by 6 bases, with 7 bases of the junction left unmatched. In germline, CDR1 is LGHNA, CDR2 YSLEER. This CDR3 region has 16 residues. The CDR3 DNA reads as TGCGCCAGCAGCCAAGATTGGACTAGCTCGGGCAATGAGCAGTTCTTC. As protein: CASSQDWTSSGNEQFF.

The chain combines TRBV27 with TRBJ2-7; either TRBD1 or TRBD2 may fit D (5 bases each). Trimming pared 6 bases from V and 6 bases from J, leaving 18 bases between. The CDR3 sequence is 14 residues long. Germline loops: CDR1 MNHEY, CDR2 SMNVEV (reference sequence). CDR3 nucleotides: TGTGCCAGCAGCCGGGGACGGCTCAGTGGCGAGCAGTACTTC. Translation: CASSRGRLSGEQYF.

J is TRBJ2-5 and V is TRBV5-1; D is undetermined. Germline CDR1 and CDR2: SGHRS and YFSETQ. The CDR3 covers 15 residues. V dropped 0 bases and J dropped 2 bases, with 11 bases sitting between them. The CDR3 DNA follows: TGCGCCAGCAGCTTGGTATCCAGGAAACAAGAGACCCAGTACTTC. Amino acids: CASSLVSRKQETQYF.

This chain joins TRBV12-3 or TRBV12-4 and TRBJ2-3; 12 bases line up with TRBD2. CDR3 length equals 18 residues. V dropped 8 bases and J dropped 5; count of bases not matched to a gene: 17. The CDR3 reads CASGQAVGLAGGKDTQYF. CDR3 bases: TGTGCCAGCGGCCAGGCCGTGGGGCTAGCGGGGGGGAAAGATACGCAGTATTTT.

Remarks on this clonotype: An end of the junction differs from the germline gene, which may be a read error. The chain links TRBV7-7 to TRBJ2-3, with D hard to call. Germline V lookup: CDR1 SSHAT, CDR2 FNYEAQ (reference sequence). The CDR3 is 13 amino acids. CDR3 bases: TGTGCTAGCAGACCATTTGCAGCCGATGCGCAGTATTTT. This gives the protein CASRPFAADAQYF. The full variable domain, in which reference TRBV7-7 and TRBJ2-3 provide the parts outside the CDR3, is GAGVSQSPRYKVTKRGQDVTLRCDPISSHATLYWYQQALGQGPEFLTYFNYEAQPDKSGLPSDRFSAERPEGSISTLTIQRTEQRDSAMYRCASRPFAADAQYFGPGTRLTVL.

This clonotype came up a few times. The gene calls are TRBV7-2 and TRBJ2-1, with TRBD1 matching 11 bases. CDR3 length: 17 amino acids. With V trimmed by 1 base and J by 2 bases, 4 bases remained unmatched. CDR1 and CDR2 (germline): SGHTA, FQGNSA. CDR3: CASSLGGGQGAYNEQFF. DNA for the CDR3: TGTGCCAGCAGCTTAGGGGGGGGACAGGGGGCCTACAATGAGCAGTTCTTC.

In this sample, this clonotype turned up a few times. The chain couples TRBV4-2 to TRBJ2-4; 7 nucleotides match TRBD2. This CDR3 region has 18 residues. CDR1 is LGHNA and CDR2 is YNFKEQ in the germline V gene. V shed 1 base, J shed 7 bases, and the junction held 16 bases outside the gene matches. The CDR3 region is CASSQAPGVTGEGNIQYF. The CDR3 DNA reads TGTGCCAGCAGCCAAGCCCCTGGGGTGACGGGGGAGGGGAACATTCAGTACTTC.

There are a few counts of this clonotype. The J gene is TRBJ2-1, the V gene TRBV6-2 or TRBV6-3, with 7 positions matching TRBD2. CDR1 is MNHEY and CDR2 is SVGEGT in the germline V gene. Trimming at V came to 6 bases and at J to 2 bases, leaving 7 bases not matched to a gene. This CDR3 comprises 15 residues. CDR3 loop: CASRNLAEPYNEQFF. The CDR3 DNA follows: TGTGCCAGCAGAAATCTAGCGGAGCCCTACAATGAGCAGTTCTTC.

The CDR3, as DNA: TGCGCCAGCAGCCAAGACGTAGGATTCGGTCAGCCCCAGCATTTT. Its protein product is CASSQDVGFGQPQHF. The chain combines TRBV4-3 with TRBJ1-5, with no clear D. The CDR3 is made up of 15 amino acids. Germline V lookup: CDR1 LGHNA, CDR2 YSLEER. Deletions cut 0 bases from V and 6 bases from J, with 12 bases between.

The chain has TRBV7-2 and TRBJ1-6, with 9 bases matching TRBD1. The CDR3 spans 15 residues. Germline CDR1 reads SGHTA; CDR2 reads FQGNSA. The junction had 5 bases not matched to a gene; V was cut back by 4 bases and J by 7 bases. CDR3 amino acids: CASSSDGTGNSPLHF. CDR3 coding DNA: TGTGCCAGCAGCTCAGACGGGACAGGGAATTCACCCCTCCACTTT.

This chain connects TRBV5-1 to TRBJ2-3, with D possibly being TRBD1 or TRBD2 (5 bases each). The germline V and J ends were trimmed by 2 bases and 0 bases, with 13 bases remaining between them. CDR1 SGHRS and CDR2 YFSETQ come from the germline V gene. The CDR3 sequence is 16 residues long. CDR3 loop: CASSFSGRGSTDTQYF. In DNA form, the CDR3 reads TGCGCCAGCAGCTTCTCGGGACGGGGTAGCACAGATACGCAGTATTTT.

The gene calls are TRBV6-2 or TRBV6-3 and TRBJ1-4; TRBD1 aligns across 8 bases. The V gene's germline CDR1 is MNHEY and CDR2 SVGEGT. V was pared by 5 bases and J by 8 bases, with 16 bases of the junction left unmatched. The CDR3 length is 17 residues. CDR3: CASSHGQGGEEGEKLFF. In DNA form, the CDR3 reads TGTGCCAGCAGTCACGGACAGGGAGGGGAAGAAGGAGAAAAACTGTTTTTT.

This clonotype was observed a handful of times. The chain links TRBV20-1 to TRBJ2-7; 10 bases align to TRBD1. Germline V CDR1 and CDR2: DFQATT, SNEGSKA (reference sequence). V dropped 5 bases and J dropped 1; count of bases not matched to a gene: 5. The CDR3 is 14 amino acids. The CDR3 nucleotides read TGCAGTGCTGCCTCGGACAGGGGGTCCTACGAGCAGTACTTC. Translation: CSAASDRGSYEQYF.

V and J are TRBV6-5 and TRBJ2-1; 8 bases line up with TRBD2. Looked up from germline, CDR1 is MNHEY and CDR2 is SVGAGI. Trimming took 2 bases from V and 4 from J; bases not matched to a gene: 10. The CDR3 has 17 residues. CDR3 DNA: TGTGCCAGCAGTTACGGGTTAGCGGGGATCCGATACAATGAGCAGTTCTTC. Its translation is CASSYGLAGIRYNEQFF.

This clonotype was seen a handful of times. The chain recombines TRBV20-1 with TRBJ2-7; D call uncertain. V lost 4 bases and J lost 5, with 12 bases in between. This CDR3 has 12 residues. Germline loops: CDR1 DFQATT, CDR2 SNEGSKA (reference sequence). The CDR3: CSATSRAHEQYF. The CDR3 region has the DNA TGCAGTGCTACGTCAAGGGCCCACGAGCAGTACTTC.

This clonotype has a count of ten or more. The CDR3 protein is CASSPRVRTDTQYF. The CDR3 region has the DNA TGTGCCAGCAGTCCCAGGGTTCGCACAGATACGCAGTATTTT. The chain employs TRBV28 and TRBJ2-3; possible D gene TRBD1, 5 bases. The CDR3 has 14 amino acids. Germline-derived CDR1 and CDR2 are MDHEN and SYDVKM. Trimming took 5 bases from V and 1 from J, leaving 10 bases between them.

The chain carries TRBV7-9 and TRBJ1-2; TRBD1 matches 7 bases. The germline V gene encodes CDR1 SEHNR and CDR2 FQNEAQ (reference sequence). The length of the CDR3 is 16 residues. V gave up 1 base and J gave up 0 bases; unmatched junction bases: 5. CDR3 amino acids: CASSLGGGQTNYGYTF. CDR3 bases: TGTGCCAGCAGCTTAGGAGGGGGCCAGACTAACTATGGCTACACCTTC.

This clonotype was detected only a few times. The chain has TRBV6-2 or TRBV6-3 and TRBJ2-7; maybe TRBD2 (5 bases). Germline V CDR1 and CDR2: MNHEY, SVGEGT. Trimming took 4 bases from V and 2 from J, leaving 15 bases between them. The CDR3 sequence is 15 residues long. The CDR3 DNA sequence: TGTGCCAGCAGTTCACCCGGGATCTTAACCTACGAGCAGTACTTC. Protein product: CASSSPGILTYEQYF.

This clonotype showed up just a few times. The DNA of the CDR3 is TGTGCCAGCAGTTTAATAACAGGCAACTACGAGCAGTACTTC. It specifies CASSLITGNYEQYF. The V and J genes are TRBV27 and TRBJ2-7; TRBD1 is a possible D gene (5 bases). This CDR3 comprises 14 residues. The germline V and J ends were trimmed by 2 bases and 3 bases, with 11 bases remaining between them. The germline V gene encodes CDR1 MNHEY and CDR2 SMNVEV (reference sequence).

The sample holds a few counts of this clonotype. This chain links TRBV9 with TRBJ1-2, with D possibly matching TRBD1 (6 bases). The CDR3 contains 12 residues. V lost 5 bases and J 4 bases, leaving 9 bases between the germline ends. Germline V CDR1 and CDR2: SGDLS, YYNGEE. The CDR3: CASSGQFYGYTF. The DNA of the CDR3 is TGTGCCAGCAGTGGACAGTTCTATGGCTACACCTTC.

The V and J genes are TRBV7-2 and TRBJ2-3; D possibly uses TRBD1 or TRBD2 (6 bases each). The germline V gene has CDR1 SGHTA and CDR2 FQGNSA. Trimming cost V 7 bases and J 1 base, with 15 bases left between them. The CDR3 is 15 residues long. The CDR3 region has the DNA TGTGCCAGCACATTGGAGGGGGGTCGCACAGATACGCAGTATTTT. This codes for CASTLEGGRTDTQYF. Full variable domain (rest looked up from reference TRBV7-2 and TRBJ2-3): GAGVSQSPSNKVTEKGKDVELRCDPISGHTALYWYRQSLGQGLEFLIYFQGNSAPDKSGLPSDRFSAERTGGSVSTLTIQRTQQEDSAVYLCASTLEGGRTDTQYFGPGTRLTVL.

This clonotype appeared a few times. CDR3 in amino acids: CATSKIGGKDEQFF. CDR3 bases: TGTGCCACCAGTAAGATAGGGGGTAAGGATGAGCAGTTCTTC. The chain uses TRBV24-1 and TRBJ2-1; a weak D match, TRBD1 (6 bases). The CDR3 totals 14 residues. V was trimmed by 6 bases and J by 8 bases, leaving 16 bases between them. Germline values: CDR1 KGHDR, CDR2 SFDVKD.

This clonotype was seen a single time. V usage is TRBV20-1 and J usage is TRBJ2-1, with D possibly being TRBD2 (6 bases). Per the germline V gene, CDR1 is DFQATT and CDR2 is SNEGSKA (reference sequence). The CDR3 runs to 13 residues. Between the trimmed V and J ends, which lost 6 bases and 4 bases, there was a span of 13 bases. CDR3 nucleotide sequence: TGCAGTGCCCAAGGACTACGTTACAATGAGCAGTTCTTC. Its translation: CSAQGLRYNEQFF.

In its sample, this clonotype was seen a few times. The V call is TRBV6-5, the J call TRBJ1-2; the D is unclear. The germline gives CDR1 MNHEY, CDR2 SVGAGI. Trimming removed 0 bases at V and 0 bases at J, with 14 bases between. CDR3 size: 17 residues. Written as DNA, the CDR3 is TGTGCCAGCAGTTACTCGGTTTTCGCAACATCTAACTATGGCTACACCTTC. Encoded protein: CASSYSVFATSNYGYTF.

This CDR3 is CSARPHRDQYF. CDR3 sequence (DNA): TGCAGTGCTAGGCCCCACCGCGACCAGTATTTT. J is TRBJ2-3 and V is TRBV20-1; D unresolved. The CDR3 extends over 11 amino acids. In germline, CDR1 is DFQATT, CDR2 SNEGSKA (reference sequence). Trimming stripped 3 bases from V and 12 bases from J, with 13 bases between.

V gene TRBV15 combines with J gene TRBJ2-1, with 11 bases fitting TRBD2. The J call is doubtful: the DNA matches TRBJ2-7 better. This CDR3 is 16 amino acids long. The germline gives CDR1 LNHNV, CDR2 YYDKDF (reference sequence). This CDR3 reads CATSSLAGGVYNEQYF. The CDR3 DNA follows: TGTGCCACCAGCAGTCTAGCGGGGGGAGTCTACAATGAGCAGTACTTC.

As to this clonotype: At one of its ends the junction is not consistent with the germline gene, which may arise from a read error. The chain recombines TRBV7-7 with TRBJ2-7, with 9 bases fitting TRBD1. Looked up from germline, CDR1 is SSHAT and CDR2 is FNYEAQ (reference sequence). CDR3 length: 15 amino acids. The CDR3 DNA reads as TGTGCTAGCAGCCGCGGGACAGGGATTCCTAATGAGCAGTACTTC. Its translation: CASSRGTGIPNEQYF.

The genes are TRBV7-9 and TRBJ2-7, with 7 nucleotides matching TRBD1. Trimming removed 3 bases from V and 7 bases from J; junction bases left unmatched: 18. Germline CDR1 reads SEHNR; CDR2 reads FQNEAQ (reference sequence). This CDR3 contains 17 residues. Here the CDR3 DNA reads TGTGCCAGCAGCTTCTACCCGGGACAGAGAAAGGGGAATGAGCAGTACTTC. Its translation: CASSFYPGQRKGNEQYF.

In nucleotides, the CDR3 is TGTGCCAGCAGTATGAAGTTCAATCAGCCCCAGCATTTT. Encoded protein: CASSMKFNQPQHF. V and J are TRBV21-1 and TRBJ1-5. TRBV21-1 is marked as a pseudogene. There are 13 residues in the CDR3.